The 20 T cell receptor beta chains below all came from one sample that was sequenced in a study of cytomegalovirus exposure and HLA in healthy donors. 13 Jbeta primers and 60 Vbeta primers were used for the PCR. Libraries were prepared by immunoSEQ multiplex PCR; TCRdb keeps only in-frame clonotypes and omits some of them. The table shows fewer than 200,000 clones, with around 76% occurring only once. Sequencing used PBMCs. These receptors originate from a man aged 55 to 70 in good health and CMV-seronegative.

The chain combines TRBV5-4 with TRBJ2-7, with 10 bases identical to TRBD2. CDR3 length equals 15 residues. Germline V gene lookup returns CDR1 SGHNT and CDR2 YYREEE (reference sequence). Unmatched junction bases numbered 7, after V lost 4 bases and J lost 3 bases. For the CDR3, the DNA is TGTGCCAGCAGCCCGAGACTAGCGGGTGACTACGAGCAGTACTTC. Protein: CASSPRLAGDYEQYF. Filled out from reference TRBV5-4 and TRBJ2-7, the complete variable domain reads ETGVTQSPTHLIKTRGQQVTLRCSSQSGHNTVSWYQQALGQGPQFIFQYYREEENGRGNFPPRFSGLQFPNYSSELNVNALELDDSALYLCASSPRLAGDYEQYFGPGTRLTVT.

The chain employs TRBV27 and TRBJ2-7, with D perhaps TRBD1 (5 bases). The V end was cut by 1 base, the J end by 5 bases, with 15 bases between. Germline V gene lookup returns CDR1 MNHEY and CDR2 SMNVEV (reference sequence). The CDR3 extends over 15 amino acids. The CDR3 coding sequence is TGTGCCAGCAGTTTATTTGGGGCCTACCCCAACGAGCAGTACTTC. Its protein is CASSLFGAYPNEQYF.

The chain uses TRBV5-1 and TRBJ1-1; TRBD1 matches 8 bases. The CDR3 extends over 15 amino acids. Per the germline V gene, CDR1 is SGHRS and CDR2 is YFSETQ. With V trimmed by 4 bases and J by 5 bases, 10 bases remained unmatched. The CDR3, as DNA: TGCGCCAGCAGCCTAGGACAGGGAGTGTGGACTGAAGCTTTCTTT. It encodes CASSLGQGVWTEAFF. Full variable domain (outside the CDR3, taken from reference TRBV5-1 and TRBJ1-1): KAGVTQTPRYLIKTRGQQVTLSCSPISGHRSVSWYQQTPGQGLQFLFEYFSETQRNKGNFPGRFSGRQFSNSRSEMNVSTLELGDSALYLCASSLGQGVWTEAFFGQGTRLTVV.

This clone has just one count. The rearrangement links TRBV6-1 to TRBJ2-7; TRBD2 matches 8 bases. J lost 5 bases, V lost 6 bases, and 12 bases had no gene match. CDR3 size: 15 residues. The germline V gene encodes CDR1 MNHNS and CDR2 SASEGT. CDR3 residues: CASSHASGSNDEQYF. Written as DNA, the CDR3 is TGTGCCAGCAGCCATGCAAGCGGGAGTAACGACGAGCAGTACTTC.

This clone showed up just a few times. Different DNA sequences within this sample yield the same CDR3. This chain joins TRBV7-9 and TRBJ2-6, with D perhaps TRBD1 (5 bases). The CDR3 has 16 residues. Germline CDR1 is SEHNR and CDR2 is FQNEAQ (reference sequence). Trimming left V 0 bases short and J 1 base short, with 7 bases between. The CDR3: CASSLAGRSGANVLTF. CDR3 nucleotide sequence: TGTGCCAGCAGCTTAGCGGGGCGGTCTGGGGCCAACGTCCTGACTTTC.

The chain employs TRBV2 and TRBJ2-4, with D unclear. The germline V and J ends were trimmed by 7 bases and 8 bases, with 12 bases remaining between them. Germline values: CDR1 SNHLY, CDR2 FYNNEI. The CDR3 is 12 amino acids. The CDR3 here is CASNRGLDIQYF. CDR3 coding DNA: TGTGCCAGCAATCGAGGATTGGACATTCAGTACTTC. Drawing the rest from reference TRBV2 and TRBJ2-4, the complete variable domain is EPEVTQTPSHQVTQMGQEVILRCVPISNHLYFYWYRQILGQKVEFLVSFYNNEISEKSEIFDDQFSVERPDGSNFTLKIRSTKLEDSAMYFCASNRGLDIQYFGAGTRLSVL.

DNA of the CDR3: TGTGCCACCAGCAGAGTAGGGGGAGAAGAGACCCAGTACTTC. This encodes CATSRVGGEETQYF. The chain employs TRBV15 and TRBJ2-5; a weak D match, TRBD1 (6 bases). The CDR3 sequence is 14 residues long. V lost 1 base and J 3 bases, leaving 9 bases between the germline ends. CDR1 LNHNV and CDR2 YYDKDF come from the germline V gene (reference sequence).

A note on this clone: Germline is not matched at one junction end, which may reflect a read error. This rearrangement joins TRBV9 to TRBJ2-3; 7 nucleotides match TRBD1. Per the germline V gene, CDR1 is SGDLS and CDR2 is YYNGEE. CDR3 length: 16 amino acids. This chain's CDR3 is CAGSATGVGSTDTQYF. The CDR3 coding sequence is TGTGCCGGCAGCGCTACAGGGGTGGGCAGCACAGATACGCAGTATTTT. Using reference TRBV9 and TRBJ2-3 for the parts outside the CDR3, the full variable domain is DSGVTQTPKHLITATGQRVTLRCSPRSGDLSVYWYQQSLDQGLQFLIQYYNGEERAKGNILERFSAQQFPDLHSELNLSSLELGDSALYFCAGSATGVGSTDTQYFGPGTRLTVL.

This chain uses TRBV15 with TRBJ2-5, with D perhaps matching TRBD2 (6 bases). The CDR3 sequence is 13 residues long. V lost 1 base to trimming and J lost 4 bases, with 7 bases between them. Germline lookup yields CDR1 LNHNV and CDR2 YYDKDF (reference sequence). The CDR3 protein is CATSRAGGETQYF. The CDR3 nucleotides read TGTGCCACCAGCAGAGCCGGGGGAGAGACCCAGTACTTC.

The J gene is TRBJ2-3, the V gene TRBV14; 8 bases match TRBD2. From germline, CDR1 is SGHDN and CDR2 FVKESK. V was clipped by 3 bases and J by 7 bases; unmatched bases: 12. The CDR3 is made up of 16 amino acids. The CDR3 nucleotides read TGTGCCAGCAGCCAGGAAGGACTAGCCTACGGTAATACGCAGTATTTT. Translating gives CASSQEGLAYGNTQYF.

This chain links TRBV28 with TRBJ2-3, with a tentative D call TRBD1 (7 bases). V was clipped by 1 base and J by 1 base, with 15 bases between them. The CDR3 length is 17 residues. CDR1 is MDHEN and CDR2 is SYDVKM in the germline V gene. CDR3 in amino acids: CASSLLGGQLGTDTQYF. In DNA form, the CDR3 reads TGTGCCAGCAGTTTATTGGGGGGACAGCTCGGCACAGATACGCAGTATTTT. Variable domain in full (rest from reference TRBV28 and TRBJ2-3): DVKVTQSSRYLVKRTGEKVFLECVQDMDHENMFWYRQDPGLGLRLIYFSYDVKMKEKGDIPEGYSVSREKKERFSLILESASTNQTSMYLCASSLLGGQLGTDTQYFGPGTRLTVL.

This clone was seen a handful of times. V gene TRBV6-5 combines with J gene TRBJ1-3; D is unresolved. Looked up from germline, CDR1 is MNHEY and CDR2 is SVGAGI. The length of the CDR3 is 16 residues. V lost 0 bases and J lost 3, with 12 bases in between. The CDR3 bases are TGTGCCAGCAGTTACTCGGGAGTTCAAATTGGAAACACCATATATTTT. Translated: CASSYSGVQIGNTIYF.

This clone was observed a handful of times. CDR3 nucleotides: TGTGCCAGCAGCCTAGAGGGGCTCTATGGCTACACCTTC. Its protein is CASSLEGLYGYTF. This chain joins TRBV13 and TRBJ1-2, with D possibly matching TRBD1 (5 bases). The germline V gene has CDR1 PRHDT and CDR2 FYEKMQ (reference sequence). V lost 5 bases and J 4 bases, leaving 11 bases between the germline ends. The CDR3 sequence is 13 residues long.

This clone occurred a few times. The chain joins TRBV18 to TRBJ1-2, with D uncertain. Trimming left V 3 bases short and J 7 bases short, with 18 bases between. CDR1 and CDR2 from the germline V gene are KGHSH and LQKENI. This CDR3 comprises 15 residues. The CDR3 loop reads CASSPLGGKEGGYTF. In DNA, the CDR3 is TGTGCCAGCTCACCGTTGGGAGGGAAGGAAGGTGGCTACACCTTC.

The J gene is TRBJ2-6, the V gene TRBV9; perhaps TRBD2 as D (5 bases). The CDR3 runs 15 residues. The germline V gene encodes CDR1 SGDLS and CDR2 YYNGEE. Trimming pared 6 bases from V and 2 bases from J, leaving 12 bases between. In nucleotides, the CDR3 is TGTGCCAGCACCGTCAGAGGGACTGGGGCCAACGTCCTGACTTTC. Its protein is CASTVRGTGANVLTF. Complete variable domain (other parts from reference TRBV9 and TRBJ2-6): DSGVTQTPKHLITATGQRVTLRCSPRSGDLSVYWYQQSLDQGLQFLIQYYNGEERAKGNILERFSAQQFPDLHSELNLSSLELGDSALYFCASTVRGTGANVLTFGAGSRLTVL.

This clone was seen only a few times. The J gene is TRBJ1-1, the V gene TRBV23-1; D is ambiguous. TRBV23-1 is designated an ORF whose function remains uncertain. This CDR3 comprises 18 residues. Trimming pared 6 bases from V and 4 bases from J, leaving 27 bases between. The CDR3 is CASSPWSGPRKRGTEAFF. As DNA, the CDR3 is TGCGCCAGCAGCCCCTGGTCCGGACCCCGCAAACGGGGCACTGAAGCTTTCTTT.

A few counts support this clone. The chain couples TRBV10-3 to TRBJ2-7, with 7 bases fitting TRBD1. J lost 3 bases, V lost 4 bases, and 9 bases had no gene match. The CDR3 is 15 amino acids. CDR1 ENHRY and CDR2 SYGVKD come from the germline V gene. In nucleotides, the CDR3 is TGTGCCATCAGTGCTCGCGACGGGACAGACTACGAGCAGTACTTC. Translation: CAISARDGTDYEQYF.

This chain links TRBV9 with TRBJ1-1; possible D gene TRBD1, 6 bases. With 4 bases removed from V and 4 bases from J, the gap between germline ends came to 11 bases. Germline assignment: CDR1 SGDLS and CDR2 YYNGEE. This CDR3 has 13 residues. This chain's CDR3 is CASSLRRGTEAFF. In DNA, the CDR3 is TGTGCCAGCAGCCTTCGCAGGGGCACTGAAGCTTTCTTT.

The chain combines TRBV5-1 with TRBJ1-4; D may be TRBD1 (5 bases). This CDR3 spans 14 amino acids. The V end lost 3 bases, the J end lost 2 bases, and 8 bases lay between the germline ends. Germline CDR1 and CDR2: SGHRS and YFSETQ. This CDR3 is CASSSGGTNEKLFF. The CDR3 DNA is TGCGCCAGCAGCTCTGGGGGGACTAATGAAAAACTGTTTTTT. Looking up the rest from reference TRBV5-1 and TRBJ1-4 gives the full variable domain: KAGVTQTPRYLIKTRGQQVTLSCSPISGHRSVSWYQQTPGQGLQFLFEYFSETQRNKGNFPGRFSGRQFSNSRSEMNVSTLELGDSALYLCASSSGGTNEKLFFGSGTQLSVL.

The chain is built from TRBV10-3 and TRBJ2-7, with 11 bases fitting TRBD1. CDR1 ENHRY and CDR2 SYGVKD come from the germline V gene. V gave up 6 bases and J gave up 3 bases; unmatched junction bases: 7. There are 15 residues in the CDR3. The CDR3 spells CAIRGGTGGSYEQYF. The CDR3 DNA follows: TGTGCCATCAGGGGGGGGACAGGGGGAAGCTACGAGCAGTACTTC.